This T cell receptor beta chain was captured by sequencing in a study of cytomegalovirus exposure and HLA in healthy donors. Points on this clone: Its target is not known.

Study-level points and caveats: For most subjects, TCR beta sequences were reported to predict HLA-A and HLA-B alleles with accuracy. The analysis excluded some indistinguishable V segments, including TRBV6-2 and TRBV6-3. Fewer than 20,000 TCR beta sequences were associated with HLA alleles at 0.05 false discovery rate in a later analysis. It was taken for granted in presence/absence analyses that sequencing depth across donors was roughly uniform.

This CDR3 contains 13 residues. Looked up from germline, CDR1 is MNHNS and CDR2 is SASEGT. Trimming left V 3 bases short and J 6 bases short, with 11 bases between. Amplification used 60 Vbeta primers and 13 Jbeta primers. Profiled with immunoSEQ multiplex PCR; TCRdb holds only in-frame clones, not every one. The data hold about 150,000 clones, with roughly 82% observed a single time. The source material was PBMCs. This clonotype was obtained from a woman between 45 and 65 years old in good health and CMV-seropositive. The chain recombines TRBV6-1 with TRBJ1-2, with D unclear. Here the CDR3 reads CASSEYGIHGYTF. The CDR3 DNA reads as TGTGCCAGCAGTGAGTACGGGATCCATGGCTACACCTTC.